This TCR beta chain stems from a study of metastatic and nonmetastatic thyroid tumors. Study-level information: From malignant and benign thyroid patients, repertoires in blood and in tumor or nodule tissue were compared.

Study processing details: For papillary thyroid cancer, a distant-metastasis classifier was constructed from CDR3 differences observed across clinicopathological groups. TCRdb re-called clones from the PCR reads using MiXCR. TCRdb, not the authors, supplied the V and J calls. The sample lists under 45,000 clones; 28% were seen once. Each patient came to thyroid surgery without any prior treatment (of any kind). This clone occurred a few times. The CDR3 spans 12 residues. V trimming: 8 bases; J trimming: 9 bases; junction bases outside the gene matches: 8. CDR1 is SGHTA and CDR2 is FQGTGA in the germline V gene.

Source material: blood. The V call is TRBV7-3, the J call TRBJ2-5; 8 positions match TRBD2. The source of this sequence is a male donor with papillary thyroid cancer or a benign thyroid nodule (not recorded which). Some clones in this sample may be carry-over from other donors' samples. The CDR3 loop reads CASCTGGRAQYF. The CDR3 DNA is TGTGCCAGCTGTACGGGAGGGCGTGCCCAGTACTTC. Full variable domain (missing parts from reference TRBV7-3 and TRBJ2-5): GAGVSQTPSNKVTEKGKYVELRCDPISGHTALYWYRQSLGQGPEFLIYFQGTGAADDSGLPNDRFFAVRPEGSVSTLKIQRTERGDSAVYLCASCTGGRAQYFGPGTRLLVL.